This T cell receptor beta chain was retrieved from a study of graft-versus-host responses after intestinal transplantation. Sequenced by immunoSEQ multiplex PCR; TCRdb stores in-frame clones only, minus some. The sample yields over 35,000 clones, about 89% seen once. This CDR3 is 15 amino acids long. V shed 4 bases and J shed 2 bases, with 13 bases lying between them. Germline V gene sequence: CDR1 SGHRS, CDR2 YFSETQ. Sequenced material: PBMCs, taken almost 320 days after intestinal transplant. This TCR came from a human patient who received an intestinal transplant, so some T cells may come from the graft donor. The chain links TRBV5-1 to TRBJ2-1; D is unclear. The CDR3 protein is CASSLTATTYNEQFF. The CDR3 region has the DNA TGCGCCAGCAGCCTGACTGCAACTACCTACAATGAGCAGTTCTTC.